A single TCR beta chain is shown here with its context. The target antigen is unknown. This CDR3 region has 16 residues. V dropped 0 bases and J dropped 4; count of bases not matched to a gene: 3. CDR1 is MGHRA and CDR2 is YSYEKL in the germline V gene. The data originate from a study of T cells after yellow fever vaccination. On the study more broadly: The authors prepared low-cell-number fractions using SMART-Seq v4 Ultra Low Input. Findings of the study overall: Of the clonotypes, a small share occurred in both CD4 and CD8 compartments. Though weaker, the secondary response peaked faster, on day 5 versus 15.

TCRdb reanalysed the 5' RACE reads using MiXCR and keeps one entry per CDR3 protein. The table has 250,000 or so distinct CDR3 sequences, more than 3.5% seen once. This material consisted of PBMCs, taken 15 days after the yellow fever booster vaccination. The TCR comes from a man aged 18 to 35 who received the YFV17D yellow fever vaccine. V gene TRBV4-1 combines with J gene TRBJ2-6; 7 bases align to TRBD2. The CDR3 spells CASSQDGGYGANVLTF. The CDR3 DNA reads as TGCGCCAGCAGCCAAGACGGGGGGTACGGGGCCAACGTCCTGACTTTC.